These 10 T cell receptor beta chains originate from one sample sequenced in a study of T cells in Graves' hyperthyroidism and ophthalmopathy (dated by TCRdb to about 2019). The library was made by multiplex PCR. TCRdb records Illumina HiSeq 2000 as the sequencer. Amplification of TCR beta CDR3 regions was carried out from RNA transcripts. The first round of RT-PCR for the TCR CDR3 was performed with the HTBI primer set and the Qiagen OneStep RT-PCR kit. TCRdb handled the public reads itself, with Q25 trimming in fastp and clone calling in MiXCR, and kept productive beta chains. Identical CDR3 proteins give one entry, which carries the most common genes and DNA. A total of approximately 710,000 distinct CDR3 sequences appear in this sample, approximately 15% of them only once. The leading ten clones occupy roughly 15% of the sample. The source material was blood. Source of these receptors: a man aged 50-59 years with Graves' hyperthyroidism.

The V call is TRBV5-6, the J call TRBJ2-7; perhaps TRBD1 as D (5 bases). This CDR3 spans 13 amino acids. The germline gives CDR1 SGHDT, CDR2 YYEEEE. The ends were cut back, 4 bases at V and 3 bases at J, with 11 bases in the middle. CDR3 bases: TGTGCCAGCAGCAACAGGCCCATCTACGAGCAGTACTTC. This gives the protein CASSNRPIYEQYF.

This clonotype occurred many times. The genes are TRBV12-3 or TRBV12-4 and TRBJ1-2; a weak D match, TRBD1 (5 bases). Trimming left V 3 bases short and J 8 bases short, with 13 bases between. The CDR3 has 13 residues. The CDR3 nucleotides are TGTGCCAGCAGTTTGGCGGGCGGGGGAGGCTACACCTTC. It specifies CASSLAGGGGYTF.

This clonotype was observed a few times. The chain uses TRBV20-1 and TRBJ2-3, with 7 bases that match TRBD2. This CDR3 has 16 amino acids. Germline loops: CDR1 DFQATT, CDR2 SNEGSKA (reference sequence). V gave up 1 base and J gave up 0 bases; unmatched junction bases: 7. The CDR3 sequence is CSARVFRDYSTDTQYF. CDR3 sequence (DNA): TGCAGTGCTAGAGTCTTCCGGGACTACAGCACAGATACGCAGTATTTT.

V is TRBV28 and J is TRBJ2-7, with D possibly being TRBD2 (6 bases). CDR3 length: 15 residues. Trimming shortened V by 2 bases and J by 0 bases, and 11 bases separated the two germline ends. Germline V gene data show CDR1 as MDHEN and CDR2 as SYDVKM. CDR3 amino acids: CASSLLDGGSYEQYF. The CDR3 DNA reads TGTGCCAGCAGTTTACTTGACGGGGGCTCCTACGAGCAGTACTTC.

The chain is built from TRBV6-2 or TRBV6-3 and TRBJ2-3; TRBD2 aligns across 7 bases. Germline CDR1 is MNHEY and CDR2 is SVGEGT. The CDR3 is 13 amino acids. J was trimmed by 8 bases and V by 4 bases; bases with no gene match: 6. The DNA for the CDR3 is TGTGCCAGCAGTTTTCCGGGAGGAACTACGCAGTATTTT. Translating gives CASSFPGGTTQYF.

This clonotype was observed at least ten times. The chain employs TRBV11-2 and TRBJ2-7; D gene unclear. CDR3 length: 11 residues. The germline V gene encodes CDR1 SGHAT and CDR2 FQNNGV. V dropped 1 base and J dropped 9 bases, with 7 bases sitting between them. The CDR3 region has the DNA TGTGCCAGCAGCTTAGGAAGGGCGCAGTACTTC. This translates into CASSLGRAQYF.

The V call is TRBV2, the J call TRBJ2-7; D is unclear. Trimming took 10 bases from V and 9 from J, leaving 16 bases between them. The CDR3 has 11 residues. Germline V lookup: CDR1 SNHLY, CDR2 FYNNEI. The CDR3 loop reads CATSAVSLQYV. CDR3 DNA: TGTGCCACCAGCGCCGTCAGCCTGCAGTACGTC.

This chain joins TRBV27 and TRBJ2-1, with 10 positions matching TRBD1. Germline assignment: CDR1 MNHEY and CDR2 SMNVEV (reference sequence). V lost 2 bases, J lost 5 bases, and 21 bases stayed unmatched. CDR3 length: 21 amino acids. CDR3 amino acids: CASSLERGDRGPPRRHNEQFF. DNA for the CDR3: TGTGCCAGCAGTTTAGAGAGGGGAGACAGGGGGCCTCCTCGGCGACACAATGAGCAGTTCTTC.

The genes are TRBV20-1 and TRBJ1-1, with 10 bases fitting TRBD1. The germline gives CDR1 DFQATT, CDR2 SNEGSKA (reference sequence). V lost 3 bases, J lost 1 base, and 14 bases stayed unmatched. CDR3 length: 18 residues. In DNA, the CDR3 is TGCAGTGCTAGTGCTCCAAGACAGGGGGCGCTTAGGAACACTGAAGCTTTCTTT. It specifies CSASAPRQGALRNTEAFF.

This clonotype was recorded a few times. This rearrangement joins TRBV20-1 to TRBJ1-2; TRBD1 agrees at 7 bases. J gave up 4 bases and V 3 bases, and 8 bases lay outside the gene matches. Germline V lookup: CDR1 DFQATT, CDR2 SNEGSKA (reference sequence). The CDR3 covers 14 residues. The CDR3: CSARAIGTAYGYTF. Here the CDR3 DNA reads TGCAGTGCTAGGGCAATCGGGACAGCCTATGGCTACACCTTC.